Shown below are 19 T cell receptor beta chains from a single sample sequenced in a study of blood T cell repertoires in COVID-19. Clones were sequenced by immunoSEQ multiplex PCR, and TCRdb holds only the in-frame ones, with some missing. The data hold some 300,000 clones, with 85% to 90% observed a single time. Sequencing was performed on peripheral blood. All receptors come from a middle-aged woman with COVID-19, enrolled during active disease.

The DNA for the CDR3 is TGTGCCAGCAGCCAATCCCTGAGGCGGGAGCTACACAATGAGCAGTTCTTC. Its translation is CASSQSLRRELHNEQFF. The chain employs TRBV7-3 and TRBJ2-1; 7 bases align to TRBD2. This CDR3 has 17 amino acids. In germline, CDR1 is SGHTA, CDR2 FQGTGA. Trimming took 5 bases from V and 5 from J; bases not matched to a gene: 15.

J is TRBJ2-7 and V is TRBV28; TRBD1 matches at 11 bases. Germline CDR1 reads MDHEN; CDR2 reads SYDVKM. The CDR3 is made up of 12 amino acids. With 5 bases clipped from V and 9 bases from J, the junction kept 3 bases outside the gene matches. CDR3 DNA: TGTGCCAGCAGTCGGACAGGGGGCGGGCAGTACTTC. This sequence encodes CASSRTGGGQYF.

This clone was seen just once. The chain links TRBV23-1 to TRBJ2-5; D perhaps matches TRBD2 (6 bases). TRBV23-1 is known as an ORF, though its function is uncertain. The germline V and J ends were trimmed by 0 bases and 4 bases, with 21 bases remaining between them. The CDR3 loop spans 18 amino acids. Here the CDR3 DNA reads TGCGCCAGCAGTCAATCTTTTGTACGGCGGTGGGGACTAGAGACCCAGTACTTC. It specifies CASSQSFVRRWGLETQYF.

J is TRBJ2-2 and V is TRBV6-4; 7 bases fit TRBD1. The V segment lost 8 bases and the J segment 3 bases; nucleotides outside the gene matches: 6. Germline V gives CDR1 MRHNA, CDR2 SNTAGT. The length of the CDR3 is 14 residues. The CDR3 sequence is CASRQGSDTGELFF. DNA for the CDR3: TGTGCCAGCCGACAGGGATCCGACACCGGGGAGCTGTTTTTT.

The CDR3 loop reads CASSPLQTELLYGYTF. CDR3 in DNA: TGTGCCAGCTCACCCCTCCAGACGGAGCTCCTTTATGGCTACACCTTC. The V call is TRBV18, the J call TRBJ1-2; D unresolved. Per germline, CDR1 KGHSH and CDR2 LQKENI. Trimming stripped 3 bases from V and 5 bases from J, with 19 bases between. The CDR3 extends over 16 amino acids.

J is TRBJ2-1 and V is TRBV5-1, with D perhaps matching TRBD1 (5 bases). The CDR3 runs 14 residues. V shed 7 bases and J shed 2 bases, with 13 bases lying between them. Germline CDR1 is SGHRS and CDR2 is YFSETQ. CDR3 loop: CASGAEDPYNEQFF. DNA of the CDR3: TGCGCCAGCGGGGCTGAGGACCCCTACAATGAGCAGTTCTTC. The whole variable domain, remainder taken from reference TRBV5-1 and TRBJ2-1, is KAGVTQTPRYLIKTRGQQVTLSCSPISGHRSVSWYQQTPGQGLQFLFEYFSETQRNKGNFPGRFSGRQFSNSRSEMNVSTLELGDSALYLCASGAEDPYNEQFFGPGTRLTVL.

This chain connects TRBV28 to TRBJ1-1; no reliable D call. CDR3 size: 10 residues. Trimming removed 3 bases at V and 10 bases at J, with 6 bases between. CDR1 MDHEN and CDR2 SYDVKM come from the germline V gene. The CDR3 spells CASSFTRAFF. The CDR3 DNA reads as TGTGCCAGCAGTTTCACCAGAGCTTTCTTT.

This chain joins TRBV3-1 (or the pseudogene TRBV3-2) and TRBJ1-2; D may be TRBD1 (5 bases). Deletions cut 5 bases from V and 2 bases from J, with 15 bases between. Germline assignment: CDR1 LGHDT and CDR2 YNNKEL (reference sequence). The CDR3 is 15 amino acids. DNA of the CDR3: TGTGCCAGCAGCTCCGGGGGGGTAGGAAACTATGGCTACACCTTC. This encodes CASSSGGVGNYGYTF.

This clone was seen just once. The rearrangement uses TRBV11-2 and TRBJ2-7; no reliable D call. V was shortened by 6 bases and J by 6 bases, with 15 bases between the two germline ends. The CDR3 runs 13 residues. The germline gives CDR1 SGHAT, CDR2 FQNNGV. This chain's CDR3 is CASSPRWSSEQYF. In DNA, the CDR3 is TGTGCCAGCAGTCCAAGGTGGAGTAGCGAGCAGTACTTC.

V gene TRBV28 combines with J gene TRBJ1-2, with D hard to call. The CDR3 covers 13 residues. Trimming removed 7 bases from V and 5 bases from J, with 14 bases in between. The germline CDR1 and CDR2 sequences are MDHEN and SYDVKM. The CDR3 DNA sequence: TGTGCCAGCACGAGGGAGAGAGATTATGGCTACACCTTC. Amino acid sequence: CASTRERDYGYTF.

The chain joins TRBV28 to TRBJ1-1; perhaps TRBD1 as D (5 bases). The CDR3 totals 15 residues. Deletions cut 10 bases from V and 0 bases from J, with 18 bases between. CDR1 and CDR2 from the germline V gene are MDHEN and SYDVKM. In DNA form, the CDR3 reads TGTGCCACCGCGGGGACGGCCTTCTTGAACACTGAAGCTTTCTTT. Translating gives CATAGTAFLNTEAFF.

V and J are TRBV11-3 and TRBJ2-1, with D perhaps TRBD2 (6 bases). Trimming stripped 4 bases from V and 6 bases from J, with 16 bases between. This CDR3 region has 15 residues. Germline V gene data show CDR1 as SGHNT and CDR2 as YENEEA. For the CDR3, the DNA is TGTGCCAGCAGCTCCGGAGCGGGTGGAGTCAATGAGCAGTTCTTC. Translating it yields CASSSGAGGVNEQFF.

The chain couples TRBV12-3 or TRBV12-4 to TRBJ1-4, with D unclear. The ends were cut back, 7 bases at V and 5 bases at J, with 11 bases in the middle. The CDR3 totals 13 residues. CDR3 sequence (DNA): TGTGCCAGCACCCCACGGGGAAATGAAAAACTGTTTTTT. The encoded protein is CASTPRGNEKLFF.

The rearrangement links TRBV6-5 to TRBJ2-3; D may be TRBD2 (6 bases). Trimming stripped 3 bases from V and 2 bases from J, with 15 bases between. The CDR3 extends over 16 amino acids. The V gene's germline CDR1 is MNHEY and CDR2 SVGAGI. In DNA, the CDR3 is TGTGCCAGCAGTTATTCCCGGGGGAGACACACAGATACGCAGTATTTT. It yields the protein CASSYSRGRHTDTQYF.

The chain has TRBV5-7 and TRBJ1-3, with 7 bases that match TRBD1. TRBV5-7 carries the ORF label, with uncertain function. The V and J ends lost 0 bases and 6 bases, in that order; junction bases with no gene match: 12. The CDR3 is 17 residues long. The CDR3 DNA reads as TGTGCCAGCAGCTTGGAGGGACAGTTAATCCCCCAAAACACCATATATTTT. This sequence encodes CASSLEGQLIPQNTIYF.

The chain has TRBV27 and TRBJ1-2; D gene ambiguous. The V end was cut by 5 bases, the J end by 7 bases, with 11 bases between. This CDR3 is built from 12 residues. Germline assignment: CDR1 MNHEY and CDR2 SMNVEV (reference sequence). The CDR3 nucleotides are TGTGCCAGCAGTCCTGAAGCGGGTGGCTACACCTTC. It encodes CASSPEAGGYTF.

This chain links TRBV19 with TRBJ2-5; 8 nucleotides align to TRBD1. CDR3 size: 15 residues. V lost 5 bases, J lost 3 bases, and 8 bases stayed unmatched. Germline V CDR1 and CDR2: LNHDA, SQIVND (reference sequence). CDR3 sequence (DNA): TGTGCCAGTAGTGCAGCCGGGACAGGTAAAGAGACCCAGTACTTC. Translation: CASSAAGTGKETQYF.

The chain joins TRBV27 to TRBJ2-5; 8 bases fit TRBD1. Germline V CDR1 and CDR2: MNHEY, SMNVEV (reference sequence). The trim removed 3 bases at V and 3 bases at J, leaving 18 bases unmatched. This CDR3 is 19 amino acids long. CDR3: CASSFIPPSGQGKKETQYF. CDR3 DNA sequence: TGTGCCAGCAGTTTTATCCCTCCCTCAGGACAGGGAAAAAAAGAGACCCAGTACTTC.

The rearrangement joins TRBV19 to TRBJ2-6; the D gene is possibly TRBD2 (5 bases). V dropped 5 bases and J dropped 2 bases, with 10 bases sitting between them. CDR1 LNHDA and CDR2 SQIVND come from the germline V gene (reference sequence). The CDR3 spans 15 residues. The CDR3 DNA follows: TGTGCCAGTAGTTCTCGACTACCTGGGGCCAACGTCCTGACTTTC. Translated, it gives CASSSRLPGANVLTF.